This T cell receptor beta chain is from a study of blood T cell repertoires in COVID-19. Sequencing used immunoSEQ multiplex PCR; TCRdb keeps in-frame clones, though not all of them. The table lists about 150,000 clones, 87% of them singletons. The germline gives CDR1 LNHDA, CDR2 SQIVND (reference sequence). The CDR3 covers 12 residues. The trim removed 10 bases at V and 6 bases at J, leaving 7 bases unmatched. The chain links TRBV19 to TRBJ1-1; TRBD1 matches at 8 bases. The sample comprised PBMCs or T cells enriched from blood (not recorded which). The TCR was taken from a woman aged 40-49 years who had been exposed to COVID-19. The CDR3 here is CATRDRRAEAFF. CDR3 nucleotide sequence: TGTGCCACTAGGGACAGGCGCGCTGAAGCTTTCTTT.